The 14 T cell receptor beta chains presented below share a single source sample, sequenced in a study of shared clonotypes between healthy human individuals. The table came from immunoSEQ multiplex PCR; TCRdb's copy has only in-frame clones and leaves some out. The sample includes around 2.1 million clones, around 95% of them seen just once. Specimen: naive CD4+ T cells sorted from blood. Subset denoted: CD45RA+ positively selected. The receptors were gathered from a young man in good health.

This clone appeared a single time. The sample contains more than one DNA sequence encoding this CDR3. The J gene is TRBJ1-5, the V gene TRBV7-2, with a possible D match to TRBD1 (6 bases). Trimming left V 1 base short and J 2 bases short, with 6 bases between. Germline V gene lookup returns CDR1 SGHTA and CDR2 FQGNSA. The CDR3 is 14 residues long. CDR3 loop: CASSLDRGNQPQHF. CDR3 DNA: TGTGCCAGCAGCTTAGACAGGGGCAATCAGCCCCAGCATTTT.

The genes are TRBV27 and TRBJ2-7; no definite D call. Germline assignment: CDR1 MNHEY and CDR2 SMNVEV (reference sequence). This CDR3 spans 16 amino acids. V shed 2 bases and J shed 1 base, with 15 bases lying between them. Here the CDR3 reads CASSLRRPELSYEQYF. DNA of the CDR3: TGTGCCAGCAGTTTACGCCGACCCGAACTTTCCTACGAGCAGTACTTC.

There are a few counts of this clone. The rearrangement uses TRBV2 and TRBJ1-6; no clear D gene. CDR3 length: 13 residues. V lost 7 bases, J lost 7 bases, and 11 bases lay in between. The germline CDR1 and CDR2 sequences are SNHLY and FYNNEI. Here the CDR3 reads CASTLYGNSPLHF. The CDR3 nucleotides read TGTGCCAGCACCCTTTATGGGAATTCACCCCTCCACTTT.

Concerning this clone itself: Other DNA variants within this sample encode the same CDR3. This rearrangement joins TRBV6-1 to TRBJ1-2; D might be TRBD1 (5 bases). Trimming cost V 3 bases and J 4 bases, with 9 bases left between them. Germline V gene sequence: CDR1 MNHNS, CDR2 SASEGT. This CDR3 has 13 amino acids. DNA of the CDR3: TGTGCCAGCAGTGACCGAGACAGCTATGGCTACACCTTC. This gives the protein CASSDRDSYGYTF.

This clone is a singleton in its sample. This chain joins TRBV7-9 and TRBJ1-2; 7 bases are shared with TRBD1. The CDR3 consists of 13 residues. The germline V gene encodes CDR1 SEHNR and CDR2 FQNEAQ (reference sequence). The J segment lost 2 bases and the V segment lost 6 bases, leaving 3 bases of the junction unmatched. The CDR3, as DNA: TGTGCCAGCAGTAACAGGGGCAACTATGGCTACACCTTC. Its translation is CASSNRGNYGYTF.

Concerning this clone itself: The sample has other DNA sequences that encode this CDR3 too. The rearrangement joins TRBV6-5 to TRBJ2-7; D may match TRBD1 or TRBD2 (6 bases each). CDR3 length equals 15 residues. Germline V CDR1 and CDR2: MNHEY, SVGAGI. Trimming removed 0 bases at V and 3 bases at J, with 12 bases between. Here the CDR3 reads CASSYSTGGLYEQYF. The DNA of the CDR3 is TGTGCCAGCAGTTACTCGACCGGGGGCCTCTACGAGCAGTACTTC.

The chain is built from TRBV5-1 and TRBJ2-4; 11 bases fit TRBD2. The length of the CDR3 is 17 residues. The V and J ends lost 2 bases and 0 bases, in that order; junction bases with no gene match: 4. Germline lookup yields CDR1 SGHRS and CDR2 YFSETQ. CDR3 amino acids: CASSLGTSGVAKNIQYF. As DNA, the CDR3 is TGCGCCAGCAGCTTAGGGACTAGCGGAGTAGCCAAAAACATTCAGTACTTC.

Comments on this clone: Other DNA sequences within the sample encode an identical CDR3. V gene TRBV7-2 combines with J gene TRBJ2-7; D remains ambiguous. The CDR3 sequence is 15 residues long. CDR1 SGHTA and CDR2 FQGNSA come from the germline V gene. V gave up 0 bases and J gave up 0 bases, with 9 bases separating them. CDR3 amino acids: CASSLASTSSYEQYF. CDR3 DNA: TGTGCCAGCAGCTTAGCCAGCACTTCCTCCTACGAGCAGTACTTC.

This clone was observed once. This chain links TRBV6-6 with TRBJ1-1, with D possibly being TRBD1 (6 bases). The V gene lost 7 bases and the J gene lost 7 bases, with 19 bases spanning the gap. Germline-derived CDR1 and CDR2 are MNHNY and SVGAGI (reference sequence). The CDR3 runs 14 residues. The CDR3 loop reads CASKVMDSNCEAFF. The CDR3, as DNA: TGTGCCAGCAAAGTTATGGACAGTAATTGTGAAGCTTTCTTT.

Worth noting for this clone: Other DNA sequences of this sample code for an identical CDR3. The chain links TRBV2 to TRBJ1-6; possible D gene TRBD1, 5 bases. The CDR3 totals 14 residues. The V gene lost 2 bases and the J gene lost 6 bases, with 8 bases spanning the gap. Germline CDR1 SNHLY, CDR2 FYNNEI. CDR3 nucleotide sequence: TGTGCCAGCAGTGAACAGGGATCTAATTCACCCCTCCACTTT. It codes for CASSEQGSNSPLHF.

In nucleotides, the CDR3 is TGTGCCAGCAGTGAAAAGGGGACAGGCCTCAATCAGCCCCAGCATTTT. Its protein is CASSEKGTGLNQPQHF. This rearrangement joins TRBV6-1 to TRBJ1-5; 8 bases agree with TRBD1. Germline CDR1 MNHNS, CDR2 SASEGT. This CDR3 is 16 amino acids long. V lost 2 bases, J lost 3 bases, and 6 bases stayed unmatched.

This clone was seen a few times. The chain couples TRBV28 to TRBJ1-6, with D possibly TRBD1 on 5 matching bases. V was trimmed by 6 bases and J by 1 base, leaving 13 bases between them. CDR3 length: 16 amino acids. Germline V gene sequence: CDR1 MDHEN, CDR2 SYDVKM. In DNA form, the CDR3 reads TGTGCCAGCAGCCCAGGGTCCTGGTCCTATAATTCACCCCTCCACTTT. It translates to CASSPGSWSYNSPLHF.

This clone was observed a single time. This sequence joins TRBV28 and TRBJ1-5, with 7 bases identical to TRBD1. The CDR3 is 14 residues long. The ends lost 3 bases at V and 5 bases at J; junction bases unmatched: 4. Germline lookup yields CDR1 MDHEN and CDR2 SYDVKM. In DNA form, the CDR3 reads TGTGCCAGCAGTTTGATCAGGGGGGATCAGCCCCAGCATTTT. Translated, it gives CASSLIRGDQPQHF. The whole variable domain, remainder taken from reference TRBV28 and TRBJ1-5, is DVKVTQSSRYLVKRTGEKVFLECVQDMDHENMFWYRQDPGLGLRLIYFSYDVKMKEKGDIPEGYSVSREKKERFSLILESASTNQTSMYLCASSLIRGDQPQHFGDGTRLSIL.

The rearrangement joins TRBV6-5 to TRBJ1-2, with D possibly being TRBD1 (6 bases). The V gene lost 2 bases and the J gene lost 6 bases, with 7 bases spanning the gap. Germline CDR1 is MNHEY and CDR2 is SVGAGI. This CDR3 is 12 amino acids long. CDR3 bases: TGTGCCAGCAGTTACCAGGGGAATGGCTACACCTTC. This gives the protein CASSYQGNGYTF.